Shown below are 22 T cell receptor beta chains from a single sample sequenced in a study of CD8 T cells in ankylosing spondylitis. TCRdb reprocessed the 5' RACE reads via MiXCR and lists one record per CDR3 protein. The top ten clones hold 4% to 5.5% of a sample with 200,000 to 250,000 distinct CDR3 sequences, around 8% of them seen once. Sequencing used blood, either unsorted or a sorted T cell fraction (not recorded which). These receptors originate from a female donor with ankylosing spondylitis or in good health (not recorded which).

The chain uses TRBV11-3 and TRBJ2-1; 10 bases align to TRBD2. Unmatched junction bases numbered 1, after V lost 0 bases and J lost 2 bases. This CDR3 spans 16 amino acids. The germline V gene encodes CDR1 SGHNT and CDR2 YENEEA. The CDR3 DNA follows: TGTGCCAGCAGCTTAGAAGGGACTAGCGCCTACAATGAGCAGTTCTTC. Translation: CASSLEGTSAYNEQFF.

This clonotype was seen ten or more times. The chain combines TRBV14 with TRBJ2-7; D possibly corresponds to TRBD1 (6 bases). V lost 0 bases to trimming and J lost 7 bases, with 19 bases between them. The germline gives CDR1 SGHDN, CDR2 FVKESK. The CDR3 contains 16 residues. CDR3 nucleotide sequence: TGTGCCAGCAGCCAAGATTTCAGGGGACCTTGGGAGGAGCAGTACTTC. Protein sequence: CASSQDFRGPWEEQYF.

Ten or more counts support this clonotype. This chain uses TRBV6-2 or TRBV6-3 with TRBJ1-6, with TRBD1 matching over 10 bases. Germline-derived CDR1 and CDR2 are MNHEY and SVGEGT. The CDR3 contains 20 residues. With V trimmed by 0 bases and J by 0 bases, 8 bases remained unmatched. The CDR3 loop reads CASSYSPGQGSSSYNSPLHF. The CDR3 nucleotides read TGTGCCAGCAGTTACTCCCCGGGACAGGGGTCCAGCTCCTATAATTCACCCCTCCACTTT.

This chain connects TRBV27 to TRBJ2-1, with 9 bases lining up with TRBD1. The V gene end was trimmed by 6 bases and the J gene end by 6 bases; junction bases not matched to a gene: 6. CDR1 is MNHEY, CDR2 SMNVEV, per germline (reference sequence). This CDR3 region has 14 residues. The CDR3 DNA reads as TGTGCCAGCAGACAACAGGGGGCCACCAATGAGCAGTTCTTC. Translated, it gives CASRQQGATNEQFF.

This clonotype was seen repeatedly, ten times or more. CDR3 protein: CASSERRTRGFF. The CDR3 nucleotides read TGTGCCAGCAGTGAAAGGCGGACGAGGGGGTTCTTC. The chain couples TRBV6-1 to TRBJ2-1; either TRBD1 or TRBD2 may fit D (5 bases each). V lost 2 bases to trimming and J lost 15 bases, with 14 bases between them. Germline V lookup: CDR1 MNHNS, CDR2 SASEGT. The CDR3 contains 12 residues.

This clonotype showed up many times. V and J are TRBV27 and TRBJ2-7; TRBD1 aligns across 10 bases. V was pared by 3 bases and J by 1 base, with 3 bases of the junction left unmatched. This CDR3 is built from 15 residues. Per the germline V gene, CDR1 is MNHEY and CDR2 is SMNVEV (reference sequence). This CDR3 is CASSFSGQGSYEQYF. As DNA, the CDR3 is TGTGCCAGCAGTTTCTCGGGACAGGGGTCCTACGAGCAGTACTTC.

This clonotype was detected only once. This could be a read error, since a much larger clone is one nucleotide away. The chain is built from TRBV19 and TRBJ2-6; tentative D call: TRBD1 (5 bases). The CDR3 has 14 residues. In germline, CDR1 is LNHDA, CDR2 SQIVND (reference sequence). The CDR3 sequence: CVSTDSSGANVLTF. Here the CDR3 DNA reads TGTGTCAGTACCGACAGCTCTGGGGCCAACGTCCTGACTTTC.

This clonotype was detected many times. This chain uses TRBV20-1 with TRBJ2-1, with a weak D call TRBD1 (6 bases). Germline CDR1 reads DFQATT; CDR2 reads SNEGSKA (reference sequence). This CDR3 has 16 residues. V shed 1 base and J shed 4 bases, with 17 bases lying between them. CDR3 sequence (DNA): TGCAGTGCTAGAGGCAGAATTGGACAGAGATACAATGAGCAGTTCTTC. Its protein product is CSARGRIGQRYNEQFF.

This clonotype was found many times. The chain combines TRBV3-1 with TRBJ2-5; maybe TRBD2 (5 bases). V was pared by 0 bases and J by 1 base, with 9 bases between. The germline CDR1 and CDR2 sequences are LGHDT and YNNKEL (reference sequence). The CDR3 covers 15 residues. The CDR3 DNA sequence: TGTGCCAGCAGCCAAGACCCCAGCGGCCAAGAGACCCAGTACTTC. It translates to CASSQDPSGQETQYF.

This clonotype was picked up many times. This chain joins TRBV7-2 and TRBJ2-5; D gene unclear. Trimming stripped 2 bases from V and 2 bases from J, with 12 bases between. Germline lookup yields CDR1 SGHTA and CDR2 FQGNSA. The CDR3 is 15 amino acids. The CDR3 DNA sequence: TGTGCCAGCAGCTTAAACGCCGTGGTACAAGAGACCCAGTACTTC. This translates into CASSLNAVVQETQYF.

Many counts were recorded for this clonotype. The V gene is TRBV2, the J gene TRBJ2-7; TRBD2 matches 9 bases. V lost 5 bases and J lost 2; bases outside the gene matches: 7. CDR3 length equals 15 residues. Per germline, CDR1 SNHLY and CDR2 FYNNEI. CDR3 in DNA: TGTGCCAGCAGTCAAGAGACTAGCGGAACCTACGAGCAGTACTTC. It codes for CASSQETSGTYEQYF.

This clonotype was observed many times. This sequence joins TRBV9 and TRBJ2-5; TRBD1 agrees at 11 bases. With 4 bases clipped from V and 5 bases from J, the junction kept 4 bases outside the gene matches. Germline loops: CDR1 SGDLS, CDR2 YYNGEE. The CDR3 contains 14 residues. In DNA, the CDR3 is TGTGCCAGCAGCTCGGACAGGGGGCAGGAGACCCAGTACTTC. It codes for CASSSDRGQETQYF.

Many counts were recorded for this clonotype. J is TRBJ2-1 and V is TRBV7-6, with 8 bases that match TRBD2. The V segment lost 5 bases and the J segment 1 base; nucleotides outside the gene matches: 10. This CDR3 region has 17 residues. Germline assignment: CDR1 SGHVS and CDR2 FNYEAQ. The CDR3 loop is CASSQQSGRSSYNEQFF. The CDR3 coding sequence is TGTGCCAGCAGCCAACAAAGCGGGAGATCGTCCTACAATGAGCAGTTCTTC.

In its sample, this clonotype was seen many times. The chain links TRBV7-2 to TRBJ2-3, with D possibly being TRBD2 (5 bases). CDR1 and CDR2 from the germline V gene are SGHTA and FQGNSA. V was pared by 2 bases and J by 8 bases, with 11 bases between. The CDR3 is made up of 13 amino acids. DNA of the CDR3: TGTGCCAGCAGCTTACCCAGTACTAGTACGCAGTATTTT. It translates to CASSLPSTSTQYF.

This clonotype was counted ten times or more. The rearrangement uses TRBV20-1 and TRBJ1-5, with D possibly matching TRBD1 (5 bases). Germline V gene data show CDR1 as DFQATT and CDR2 as SNEGSKA (reference sequence). The CDR3 has 15 amino acids. V shed 5 bases and J shed 4 bases, with 18 bases lying between them. The CDR3, as DNA: TGCAGTGCTGAGAGGGTCCAGGGCCAAAATCAGCCCCAGCATTTT. Amino acid sequence: CSAERVQGQNQPQHF.

This clonotype was observed many times. V is TRBV2 and J is TRBJ2-3; D possibly corresponds to TRBD1 (6 bases). Looked up from germline, CDR1 is SNHLY and CDR2 is FYNNEI. The V end was cut by 3 bases, the J end by 6 bases, with 7 bases between. The CDR3 contains 12 residues. The CDR3 loop is CASSDDRDTQYF. The CDR3 nucleotides are TGTGCCAGCAGTGACGACAGGGATACGCAGTATTTT.

This clonotype was counted many times. The V gene is TRBV4-3, the J gene TRBJ1-3, with D uncertain. Looked up from germline, CDR1 is LGHNA and CDR2 is YSLEER. The CDR3 spans 19 residues. V was trimmed by 0 bases and J by 0 bases, leaving 18 bases between them. CDR3 DNA: TGCGCCAGCAGCCAAGACGATCTATCCGCCAGAACCTCTGGAAACACCATATATTTT. Translating it yields CASSQDDLSARTSGNTIYF.

As concerns this clonotype: A read error may account for a junction end that differs from germline. The V gene is TRBV11-3, the J gene TRBJ2-7; either TRBD1 or TRBD2 may supply D (5 bases each). The CDR3 runs 14 residues. Germline lookup yields CDR1 SGHNT and CDR2 YENEEA. CDR3 region: CTSSLRDGDYEQYF. The CDR3 nucleotides read TGTACCAGCAGCTTAAGGGACGGCGACTACGAGCAGTACTTC.

This clonotype was found many times. The chain links TRBV20-1 to TRBJ1-5; TRBD1 agrees at 7 bases. J gave up 3 bases and V 3 bases, and 5 bases lay outside the gene matches. Germline V gene lookup returns CDR1 DFQATT and CDR2 SNEGSKA (reference sequence). The CDR3 totals 14 residues. CDR3 sequence: CSARGGQNNQPQHF. CDR3 nucleotides: TGCAGTGCTAGGGGGGGACAGAACAATCAGCCCCAGCATTTT.

The chain joins TRBV7-2 to TRBJ2-5; 10 positions agree with TRBD1. CDR3 length equals 15 residues. CDR1 SGHTA and CDR2 FQGNSA come from the germline V gene. V trimming: 4 bases; J trimming: 5 bases; junction bases outside the gene matches: 7. The DNA of the CDR3 is TGTGCCAGCAGCTCACGGGACAGGGGATATGAGACCCAGTACTTC. Protein product: CASSSRDRGYETQYF.

This clonotype was seen more than once but under ten times. The chain combines TRBV7-2 with TRBJ2-2; 9 bases are shared with TRBD2. Germline V CDR1 and CDR2: SGHTA, FQGNSA. CDR3 length: 17 residues. The V gene end was trimmed by 1 base and the J gene end by 2 bases; junction bases not matched to a gene: 5. CDR3 bases: TGTGCCAGCAGCTTAGGGCTAGCGGGACCTAACACCGGGGAGCTGTTTTTT. Its protein is CASSLGLAGPNTGELFF.

This clonotype was observed many times. The chain carries TRBV3-1 and TRBJ1-5; maybe TRBD1 (5 bases). Germline V gene lookup returns CDR1 LGHDT and CDR2 YNNKEL (reference sequence). This CDR3 region has 13 residues. Trimming removed 4 bases at V and 5 bases at J, with 9 bases between. CDR3 bases: TGTGCCAGCAGCCGGGGCCTGTATCAGCCCCAGCATTTT. It is translated as CASSRGLYQPQHF.